This TCR beta chain appears in the sequencing data of a study of siplizumab effects on memory and regulatory T cells. General observations from the study: Mean Treg-derived proportions of mappable alloreactive CD4+ clones were 68.8% for siplizumab and 25% to 30% for controls. No more than a minor fraction of alloreactive clones could be traced back to unstimulated subsets. Proliferating siplizumab-culture Treg suppressive function went unconfirmed.

Per sample, about 10^5 TCR templates underwent assay. Produced via immunoSEQ multiplex PCR; TCRdb's table is partial and in-frame only. The sample records about 100,000 clones, about 93% being singletons. With regard to this clone: No antigen is known for it.

V was shortened by 2 bases and J by 2 bases, with 12 bases between the two germline ends. Germline CDR1 and CDR2: WSHSY and SAAADI. The CDR3 is 15 amino acids. The receptor's source is a human donor in good health. The gene calls are TRBV10-2 and TRBJ1-1; D unclear. Sequencing input: non-Treg CD4+ T cells sorted from blood. CDR3 sequence: CASSEALLYNTEAFF. CDR3 sequence (DNA): TGCGCCAGCAGTGAGGCACTTTTATACAACACTGAAGCTTTCTTT.